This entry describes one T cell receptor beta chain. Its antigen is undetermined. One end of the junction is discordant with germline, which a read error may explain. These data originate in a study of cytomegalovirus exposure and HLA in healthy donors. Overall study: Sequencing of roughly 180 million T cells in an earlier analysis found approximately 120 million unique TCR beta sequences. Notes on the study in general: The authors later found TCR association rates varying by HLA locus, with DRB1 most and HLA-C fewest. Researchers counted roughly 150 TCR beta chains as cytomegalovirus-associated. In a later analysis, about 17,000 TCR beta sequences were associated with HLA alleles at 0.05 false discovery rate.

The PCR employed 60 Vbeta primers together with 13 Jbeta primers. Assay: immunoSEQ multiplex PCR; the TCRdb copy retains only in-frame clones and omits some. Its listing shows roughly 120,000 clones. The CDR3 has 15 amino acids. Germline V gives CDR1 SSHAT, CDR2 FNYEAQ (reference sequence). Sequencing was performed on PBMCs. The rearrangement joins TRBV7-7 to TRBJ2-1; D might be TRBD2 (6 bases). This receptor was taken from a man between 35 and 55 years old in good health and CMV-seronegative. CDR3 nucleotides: TGTGCTAGCAGCTTAGAACCGACTAGTCACGATGAGCAGTTCTTC. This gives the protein CASSLEPTSHDEQFF.